The clone carrying this TCR beta chain has a handful of counts. Its antigen is currently unknown. The CDR3 end lies 3 residues beyond the end of the read and is filled in from the germline J gene. Aged roughly 9 to 70 years, CVID subjects averaged approximately 38 years old. Blood came from CVID subjects not ill and not taking immunomodulatory or immunosuppressive medication. In germline, CDR1 is LNHDA, CDR2 SQIVND (reference sequence). This CDR3 contains 16 residues. V gave up 10 bases and J gave up 0 bases; unmatched junction bases: 13. This sample was taken from a study of T cell clonality in common variable immunodeficiency. Repertoires were generated with immunoSEQ multiplex PCR, while TCRdb's copy carries only in-frame clones and drops some. The sample presents about 28,000 clones, none singletons. Findings and limits, study-wide: CVID subjects shared fewer TCRbeta clones than healthy controls did. Reportedly, TCR beta sequences from common variable immunodeficiency showed fewer deletions and N-nucleotide insertions.

This receptor was taken from a human donor with common variable immunodeficiency. The sample comprised peripheral blood mononuclear cells. J is TRBJ2-3 and V is TRBV19; 7 bases are a match to TRBD2. CDR3 DNA (partial): TGTGCCACCGATCCCGGGGGGTTTACTAGCACAGATACG. Protein product: CATDPGGFTSTDT. The full-length CDR3 reads as CATDPGGFTSTDTQYF.